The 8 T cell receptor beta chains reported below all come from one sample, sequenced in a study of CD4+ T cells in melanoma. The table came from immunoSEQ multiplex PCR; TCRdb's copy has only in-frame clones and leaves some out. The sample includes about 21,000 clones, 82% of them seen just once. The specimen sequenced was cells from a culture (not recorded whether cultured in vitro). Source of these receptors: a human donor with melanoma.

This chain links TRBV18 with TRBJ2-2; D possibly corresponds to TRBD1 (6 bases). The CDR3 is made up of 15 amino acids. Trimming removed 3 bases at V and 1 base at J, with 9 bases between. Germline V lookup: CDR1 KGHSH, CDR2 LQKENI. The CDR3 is CASSPDRKNTGELFF. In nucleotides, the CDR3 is TGTGCCAGCTCACCCGACAGGAAGAACACCGGGGAGCTGTTTTTT. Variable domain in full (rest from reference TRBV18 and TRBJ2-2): NAGVMQNPRHLVRRRGQEARLRCSPMKGHSHVYWYRQLPEEGLKFMVYLQKENIIDESGMPKERFSAEFPKEGPSILRIQQVVRGDSAAYFCASSPDRKNTGELFFGEGSRLTVL.

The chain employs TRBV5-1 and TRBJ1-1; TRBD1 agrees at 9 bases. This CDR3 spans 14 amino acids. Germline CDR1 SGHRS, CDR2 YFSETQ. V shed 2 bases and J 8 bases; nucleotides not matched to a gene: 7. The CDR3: CASSFGGQGSEAFF. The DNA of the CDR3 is TGCGCCAGCAGCTTCGGGGGACAGGGTAGCGAAGCTTTCTTT.

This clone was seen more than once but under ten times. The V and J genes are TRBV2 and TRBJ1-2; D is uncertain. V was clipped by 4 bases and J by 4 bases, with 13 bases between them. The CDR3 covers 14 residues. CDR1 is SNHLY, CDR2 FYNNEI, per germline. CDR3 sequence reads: CASSGAGVPYGYTF. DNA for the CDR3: TGTGCCAGCAGTGGGGCCGGGGTCCCCTATGGCTACACCTTC.

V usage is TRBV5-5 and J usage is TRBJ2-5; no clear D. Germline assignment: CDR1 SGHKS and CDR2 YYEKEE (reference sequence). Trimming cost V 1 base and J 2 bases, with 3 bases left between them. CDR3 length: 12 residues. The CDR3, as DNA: TGTGCCAGCAGCTTGCCGCAAGAGACCCAGTACTTC. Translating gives CASSLPQETQYF.

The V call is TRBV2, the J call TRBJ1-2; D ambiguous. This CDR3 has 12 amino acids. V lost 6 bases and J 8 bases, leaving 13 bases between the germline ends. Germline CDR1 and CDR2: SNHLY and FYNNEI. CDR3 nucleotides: TGTGCCAGCAGGACGATGAGGGTCGGCTACACCTTC. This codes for CASRTMRVGYTF.

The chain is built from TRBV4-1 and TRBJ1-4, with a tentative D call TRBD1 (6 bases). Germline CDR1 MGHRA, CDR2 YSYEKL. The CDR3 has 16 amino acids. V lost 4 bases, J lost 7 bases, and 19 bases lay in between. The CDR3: CASSPGKGGLGEKLFF. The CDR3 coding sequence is TGCGCCAGCAGCCCAGGAAAAGGGGGTTTGGGTGAAAAACTGTTTTTT.

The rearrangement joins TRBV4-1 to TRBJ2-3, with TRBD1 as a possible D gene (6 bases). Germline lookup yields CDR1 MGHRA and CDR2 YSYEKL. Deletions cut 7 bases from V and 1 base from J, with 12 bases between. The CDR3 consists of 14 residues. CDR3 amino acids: CASNFPGGTDTQYF. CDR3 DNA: TGCGCCAGCAATTTCCCAGGGGGCACAGATACGCAGTATTTT.

The CDR3 DNA sequence: TGTGCCAGCAAGAGGGGGCAAACTGAAGCTTTCTTT. Translation: CASKRGQTEAFF. The chain uses TRBV2 and TRBJ1-1, with 7 bases lining up with TRBD1. Germline CDR1 is SNHLY and CDR2 is FYNNEI. This CDR3 has 12 residues. V trimming: 7 bases; J trimming: 5 bases; junction bases outside the gene matches: 4.